What follows describes a single TCR beta chain. Antigen: not known. CDR1 is MNHNY and CDR2 is SVGAGI in the germline V gene (reference sequence). With 6 bases removed from V and 5 bases from J, the gap between germline ends came to 13 bases. This CDR3 has 13 residues. This sample is drawn from a study of T cell responses to AZD1222 COVID-19 vaccine. Study-wide background: Pooling of second doses given at about 4 or about 12 weeks was done.

The assay was immunoSEQ multiplex PCR, and TCRdb's table has in-frame clones only and misses some. The sample includes approximately 110,000 clones, just under 90% of them seen just once. Study findings and constraints: Seropositive at baseline were only 5 to 7 AZD1222 recipients.

This TCR was sampled from an adult in good health. The rearrangement uses TRBV6-6 and TRBJ1-2, with D unresolved. Sample: peripheral blood, taken on day 0 of AZD1222 vaccination. CDR3 sequence: CASSQTRGYGYTF. CDR3 coding DNA: TGTGCCAGCAGCCAAACACGGGGATATGGCTACACCTTC.